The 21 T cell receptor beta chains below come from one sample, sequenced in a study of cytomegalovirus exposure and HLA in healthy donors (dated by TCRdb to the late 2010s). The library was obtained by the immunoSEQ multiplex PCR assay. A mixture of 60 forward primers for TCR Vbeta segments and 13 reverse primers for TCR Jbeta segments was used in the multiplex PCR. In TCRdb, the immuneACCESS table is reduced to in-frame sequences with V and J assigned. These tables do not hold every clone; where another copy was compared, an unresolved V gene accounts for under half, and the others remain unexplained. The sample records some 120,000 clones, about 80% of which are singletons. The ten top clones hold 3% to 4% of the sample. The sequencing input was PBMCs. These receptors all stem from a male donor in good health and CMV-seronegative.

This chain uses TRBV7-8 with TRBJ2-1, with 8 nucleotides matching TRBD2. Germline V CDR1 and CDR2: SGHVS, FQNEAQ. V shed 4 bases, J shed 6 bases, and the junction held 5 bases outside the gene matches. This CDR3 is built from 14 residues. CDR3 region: CASSYGGTSNEQFF. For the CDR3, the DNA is TGTGCCAGCAGCTACGGGGGGACTAGCAATGAGCAGTTCTTC. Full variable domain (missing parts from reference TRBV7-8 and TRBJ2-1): GAGVSQSPRYKVAKRGQDVALRCDPISGHVSLFWYQQALGQGPEFLTYFQNEAQLDKSGLPSDRFFAERPEGSVSTLKIQRTQQEDSAVYLCASSYGGTSNEQFFGPGTRLTVL.

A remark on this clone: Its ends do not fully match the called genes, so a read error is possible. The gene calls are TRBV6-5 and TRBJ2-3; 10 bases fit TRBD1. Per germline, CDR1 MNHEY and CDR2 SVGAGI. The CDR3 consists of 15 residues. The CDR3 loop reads CAGSYRTGGLDTQYF. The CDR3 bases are TGTGCCGGCAGTTACAGGACAGGGGGGCTGGATACGCAGTATTTT.

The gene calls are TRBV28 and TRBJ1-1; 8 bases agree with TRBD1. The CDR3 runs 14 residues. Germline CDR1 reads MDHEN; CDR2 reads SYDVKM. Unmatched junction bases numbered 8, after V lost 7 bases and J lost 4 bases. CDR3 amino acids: CASTLGQGGTEAFF. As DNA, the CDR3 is TGTGCCAGCACCCTCGGACAGGGAGGCACTGAAGCTTTCTTT.

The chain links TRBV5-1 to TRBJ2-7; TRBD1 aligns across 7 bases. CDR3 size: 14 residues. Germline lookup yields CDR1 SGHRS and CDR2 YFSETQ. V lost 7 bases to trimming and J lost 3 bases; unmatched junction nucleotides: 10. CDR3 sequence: CASSRATGDYEQYF. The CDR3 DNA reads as TGCGCCAGCTCCCGAGCTACAGGGGACTACGAGCAGTACTTC.

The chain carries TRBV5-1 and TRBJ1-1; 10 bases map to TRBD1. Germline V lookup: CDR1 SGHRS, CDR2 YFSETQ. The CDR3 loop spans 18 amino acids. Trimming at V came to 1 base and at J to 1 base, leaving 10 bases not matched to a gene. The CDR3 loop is CASSLLGTGAHRNTEAFF. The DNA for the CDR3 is TGCGCCAGCAGCTTGTTGGGGACAGGGGCGCATAGGAACACTGAAGCTTTCTTT.

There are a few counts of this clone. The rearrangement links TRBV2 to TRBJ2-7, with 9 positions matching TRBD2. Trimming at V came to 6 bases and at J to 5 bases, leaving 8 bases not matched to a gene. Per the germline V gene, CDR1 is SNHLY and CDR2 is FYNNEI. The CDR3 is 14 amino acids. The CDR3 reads CASSPQGLAHEQYF. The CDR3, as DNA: TGTGCCAGCAGCCCGCAGGGACTAGCCCACGAGCAGTACTTC.

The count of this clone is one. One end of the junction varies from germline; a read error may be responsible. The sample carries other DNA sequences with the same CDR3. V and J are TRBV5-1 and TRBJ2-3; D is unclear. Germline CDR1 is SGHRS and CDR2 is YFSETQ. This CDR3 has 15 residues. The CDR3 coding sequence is TGCGCCAGCAGTTTGGATGTCCTAGAGACAGATACGCAGTATTTT. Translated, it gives CASSLDVLETDTQYF.

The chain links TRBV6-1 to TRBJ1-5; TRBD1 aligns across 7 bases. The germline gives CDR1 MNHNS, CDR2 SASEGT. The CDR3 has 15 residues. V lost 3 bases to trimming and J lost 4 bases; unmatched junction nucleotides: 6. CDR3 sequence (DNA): TGTGCCAGCAGTGACCTGACAGGGAGGAATCAGCCCCAGCATTTT. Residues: CASSDLTGRNQPQHF.

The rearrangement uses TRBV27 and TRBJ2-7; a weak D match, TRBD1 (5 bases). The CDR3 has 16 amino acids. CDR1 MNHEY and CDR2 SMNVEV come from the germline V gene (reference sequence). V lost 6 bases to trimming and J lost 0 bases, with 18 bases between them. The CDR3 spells CASSPHGADSSYEQYF. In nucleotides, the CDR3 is TGTGCCAGCAGCCCTCATGGGGCAGATAGCTCCTACGAGCAGTACTTC.

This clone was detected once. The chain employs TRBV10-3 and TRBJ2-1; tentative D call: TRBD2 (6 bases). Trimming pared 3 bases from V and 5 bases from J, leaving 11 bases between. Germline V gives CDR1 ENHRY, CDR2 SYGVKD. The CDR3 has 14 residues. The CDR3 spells CAISESGTHNEQFF. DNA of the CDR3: TGTGCCATCAGTGAATCAGGGACTCACAATGAGCAGTTCTTC.

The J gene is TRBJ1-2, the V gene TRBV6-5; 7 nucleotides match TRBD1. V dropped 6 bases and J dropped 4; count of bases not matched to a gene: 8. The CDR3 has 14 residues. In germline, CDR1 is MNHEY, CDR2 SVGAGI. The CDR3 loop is CASSPTTGTYGYTF. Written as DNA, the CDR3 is TGTGCCAGCAGCCCTACGACAGGGACCTATGGCTACACCTTC.

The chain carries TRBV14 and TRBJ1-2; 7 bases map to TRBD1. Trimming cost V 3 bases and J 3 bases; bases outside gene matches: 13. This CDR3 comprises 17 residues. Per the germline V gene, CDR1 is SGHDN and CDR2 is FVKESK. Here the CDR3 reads CASSHRDRKKSDYGYTF. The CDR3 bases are TGTGCCAGCAGCCATAGGGACAGAAAAAAATCGGACTATGGCTACACCTTC.

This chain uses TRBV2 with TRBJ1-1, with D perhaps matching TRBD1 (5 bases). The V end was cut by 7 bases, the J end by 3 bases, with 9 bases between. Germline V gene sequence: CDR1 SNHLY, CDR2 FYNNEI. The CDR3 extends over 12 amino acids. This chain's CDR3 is CASKTGYTEAFF. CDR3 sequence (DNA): TGTGCCAGCAAAACAGGATACACTGAAGCTTTCTTT. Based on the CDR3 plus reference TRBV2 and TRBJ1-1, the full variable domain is EPEVTQTPSHQVTQMGQEVILRCVPISNHLYFYWYRQILGQKVEFLVSFYNNEISEKSEIFDDQFSVERPDGSNFTLKIRSTKLEDSAMYFCASKTGYTEAFFGQGTRLTVV.

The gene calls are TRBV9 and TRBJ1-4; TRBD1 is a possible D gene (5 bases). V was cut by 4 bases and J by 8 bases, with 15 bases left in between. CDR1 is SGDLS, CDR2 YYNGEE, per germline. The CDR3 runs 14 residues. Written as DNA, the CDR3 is TGTGCCAGCAGCCTTCAGCGGGAGGGGGAAAAACTGTTTTTT. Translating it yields CASSLQREGEKLFF.

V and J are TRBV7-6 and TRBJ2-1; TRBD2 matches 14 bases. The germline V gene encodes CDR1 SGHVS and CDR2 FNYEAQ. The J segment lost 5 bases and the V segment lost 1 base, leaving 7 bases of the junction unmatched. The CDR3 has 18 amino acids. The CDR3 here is CASSLGGLAGVINNEQFF. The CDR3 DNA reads TGTGCCAGCAGCTTAGGGGGACTAGCGGGGGTGATAAACAATGAGCAGTTCTTC.

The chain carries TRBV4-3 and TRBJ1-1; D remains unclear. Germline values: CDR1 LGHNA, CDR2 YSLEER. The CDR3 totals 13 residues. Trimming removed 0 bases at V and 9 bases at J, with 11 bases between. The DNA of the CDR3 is TGCGCCAGCAGCCAAGATTCAGAGGCCAAAGCTTTCTTT. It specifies CASSQDSEAKAFF.

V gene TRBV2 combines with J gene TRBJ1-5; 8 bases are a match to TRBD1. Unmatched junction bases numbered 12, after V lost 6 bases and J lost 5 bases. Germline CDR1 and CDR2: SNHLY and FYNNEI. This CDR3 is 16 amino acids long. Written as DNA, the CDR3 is TGTGCCAGCAGGCCATCCGGGACAGGCTGGGATCAGCCCCAGCATTTT. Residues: CASRPSGTGWDQPQHF. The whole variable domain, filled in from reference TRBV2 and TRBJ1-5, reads EPEVTQTPSHQVTQMGQEVILRCVPISNHLYFYWYRQILGQKVEFLVSFYNNEISEKSEIFDDQFSVERPDGSNFTLKIRSTKLEDSAMYFCASRPSGTGWDQPQHFGDGTRLSIL.

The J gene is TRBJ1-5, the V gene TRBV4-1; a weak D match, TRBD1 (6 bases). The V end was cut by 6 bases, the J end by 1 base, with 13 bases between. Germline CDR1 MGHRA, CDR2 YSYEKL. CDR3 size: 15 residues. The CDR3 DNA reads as TGCGCCAGCAGAGCGACAGGTGTGAGCAATCAGCCCCAGCATTTT. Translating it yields CASRATGVSNQPQHF.

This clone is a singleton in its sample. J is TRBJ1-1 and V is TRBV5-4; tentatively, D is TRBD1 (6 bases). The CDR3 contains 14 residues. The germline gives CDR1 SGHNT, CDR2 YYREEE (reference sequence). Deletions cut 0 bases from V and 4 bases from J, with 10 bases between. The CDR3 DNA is TGTGCCAGCAGCTTGGATAGGGGGAGCACTGAAGCTTTCTTT. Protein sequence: CASSLDRGSTEAFF.

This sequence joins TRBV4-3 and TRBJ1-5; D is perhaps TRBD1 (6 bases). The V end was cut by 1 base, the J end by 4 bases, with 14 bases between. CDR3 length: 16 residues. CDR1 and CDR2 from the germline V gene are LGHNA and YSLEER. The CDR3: CASSQGVGQGNQPQHF. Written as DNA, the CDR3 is TGCGCCAGCAGCCAAGGCGTCGGGCAGGGGAATCAGCCCCAGCATTTT.

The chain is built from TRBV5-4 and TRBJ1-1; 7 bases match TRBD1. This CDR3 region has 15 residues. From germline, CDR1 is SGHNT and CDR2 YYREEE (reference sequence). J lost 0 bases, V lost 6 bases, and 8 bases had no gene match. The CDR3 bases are TGTGCCAGCAACCCTTGGACAGGCATGAACACTGAAGCTTTCTTT. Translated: CASNPWTGMNTEAFF.